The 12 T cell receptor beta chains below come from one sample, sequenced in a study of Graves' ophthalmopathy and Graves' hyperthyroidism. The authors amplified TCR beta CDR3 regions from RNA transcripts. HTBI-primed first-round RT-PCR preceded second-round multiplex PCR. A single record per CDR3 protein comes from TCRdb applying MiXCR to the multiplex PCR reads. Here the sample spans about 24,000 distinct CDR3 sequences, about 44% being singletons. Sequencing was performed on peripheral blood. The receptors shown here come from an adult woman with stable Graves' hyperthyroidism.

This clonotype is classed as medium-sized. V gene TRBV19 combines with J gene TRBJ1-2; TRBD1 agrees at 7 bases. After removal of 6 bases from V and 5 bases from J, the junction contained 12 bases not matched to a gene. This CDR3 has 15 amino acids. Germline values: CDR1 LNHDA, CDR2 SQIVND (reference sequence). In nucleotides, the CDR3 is TGTGCCAGTAGCCAAAGGGACAGCCATCTTTATGGCTACACCTTC. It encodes CASSQRDSHLYGYTF. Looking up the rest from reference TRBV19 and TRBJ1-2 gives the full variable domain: DGGITQSPKYLFRKEGQNVTLSCEQNLNHDAMYWYRQDPGQGLRLIYYSQIVNDFQKGDIAEGYSVSREKKESFPLTVTSAQKNPTAFYLCASSQRDSHLYGYTFGSGTRLTVV.

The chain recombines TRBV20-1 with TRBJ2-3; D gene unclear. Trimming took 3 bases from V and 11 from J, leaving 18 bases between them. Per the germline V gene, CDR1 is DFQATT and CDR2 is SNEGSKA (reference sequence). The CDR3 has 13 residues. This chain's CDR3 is CSASGLTYNEQYF. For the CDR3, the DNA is TGCAGTGCTAGCGGCCTTACCTACAATGAGCAGTATTTT.

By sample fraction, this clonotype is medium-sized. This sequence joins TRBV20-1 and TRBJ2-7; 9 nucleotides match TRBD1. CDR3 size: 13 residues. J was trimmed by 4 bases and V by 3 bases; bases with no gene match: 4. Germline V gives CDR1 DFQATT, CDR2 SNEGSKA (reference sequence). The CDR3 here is CSARRDRDYEQYF. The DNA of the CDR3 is TGCAGTGCTAGGAGGGACAGGGATTACGAGCAGTACTTC.

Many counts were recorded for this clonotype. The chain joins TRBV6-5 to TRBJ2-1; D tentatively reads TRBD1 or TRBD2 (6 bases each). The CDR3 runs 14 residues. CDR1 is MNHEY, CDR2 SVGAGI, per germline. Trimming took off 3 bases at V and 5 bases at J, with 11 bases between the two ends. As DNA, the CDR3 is TGTGCCAGCAGTTATGGGGGGCCAAACAATGAGCAGTTCTTC. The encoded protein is CASSYGGPNNEQFF.

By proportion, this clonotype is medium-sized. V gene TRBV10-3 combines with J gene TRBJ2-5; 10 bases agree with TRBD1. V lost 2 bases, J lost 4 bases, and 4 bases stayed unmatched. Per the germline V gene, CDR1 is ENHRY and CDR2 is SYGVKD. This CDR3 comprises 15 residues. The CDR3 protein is CAISEGQGVGETQYF. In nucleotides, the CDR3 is TGTGCCATCAGTGAGGGACAGGGGGTCGGAGAGACCCAGTACTTC.

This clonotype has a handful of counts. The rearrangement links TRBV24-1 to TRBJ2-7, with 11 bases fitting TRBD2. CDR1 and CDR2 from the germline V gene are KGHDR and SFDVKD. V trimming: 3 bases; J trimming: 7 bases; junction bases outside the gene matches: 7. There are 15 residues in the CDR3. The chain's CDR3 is CATSDAGTSGKEQYF. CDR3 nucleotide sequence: TGTGCCACCAGTGATGCCGGGACTAGCGGAAAAGAGCAGTACTTC.

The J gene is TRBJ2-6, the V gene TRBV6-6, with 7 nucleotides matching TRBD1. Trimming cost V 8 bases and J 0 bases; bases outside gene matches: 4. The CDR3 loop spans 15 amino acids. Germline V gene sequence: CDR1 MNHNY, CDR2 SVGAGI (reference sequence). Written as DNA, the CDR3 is TGTGCCAGCGGGGACAGTTTCTCTGGGGCCAACGTCCTGACTTTC. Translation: CASGDSFSGANVLTF.

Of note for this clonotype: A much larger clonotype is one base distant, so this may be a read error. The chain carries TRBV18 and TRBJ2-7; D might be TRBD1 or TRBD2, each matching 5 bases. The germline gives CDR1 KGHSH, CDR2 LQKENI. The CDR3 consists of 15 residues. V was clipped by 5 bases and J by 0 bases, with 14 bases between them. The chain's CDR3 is CASSSRGTNSYEQYF. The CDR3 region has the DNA TGTGCCAGCTCATCAAGAGGGACCAACTCCTACGAGCAGTACTTC.

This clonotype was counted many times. The DNA for the CDR3 is TGTGCCAGCCGATTGGGGCCTAGGGGGGCGGGCAATCAGCCCCAGCATTTT. This gives the protein CASRLGPRGAGNQPQHF. The rearrangement links TRBV28 to TRBJ1-5, with D perhaps TRBD1 (6 bases). The V and J ends lost 8 bases and 2 bases respectively, with 22 bases between them. Germline CDR1 MDHEN, CDR2 SYDVKM. The CDR3 has 17 residues.

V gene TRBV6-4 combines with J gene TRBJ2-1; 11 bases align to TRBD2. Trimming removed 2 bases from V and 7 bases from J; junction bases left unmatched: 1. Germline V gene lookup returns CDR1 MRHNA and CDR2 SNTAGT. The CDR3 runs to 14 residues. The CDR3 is CASSDTSGSNEQFF. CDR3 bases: TGTGCCAGCAGTGACACTAGCGGGAGTAATGAGCAGTTCTTC.

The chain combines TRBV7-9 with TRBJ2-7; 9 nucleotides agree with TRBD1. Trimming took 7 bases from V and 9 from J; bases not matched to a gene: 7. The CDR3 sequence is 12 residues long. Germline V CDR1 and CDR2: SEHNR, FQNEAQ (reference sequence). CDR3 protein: CASNPGQGGQYF. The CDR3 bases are TGTGCCAGCAACCCGGGACAGGGAGGGCAGTACTTC.

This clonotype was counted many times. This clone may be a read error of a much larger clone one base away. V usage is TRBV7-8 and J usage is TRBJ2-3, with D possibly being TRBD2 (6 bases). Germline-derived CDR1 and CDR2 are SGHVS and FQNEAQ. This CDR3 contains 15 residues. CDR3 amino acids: CASSLIPTSTDMQYF. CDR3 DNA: TGTGCCAGCAGCTTAATACCCACTAGCACAGATATGCAGTATTTT. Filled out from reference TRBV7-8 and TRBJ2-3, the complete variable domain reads GAGVSQSPRYKVAKRGQDVALRCDPISGHVSLFWYQQALGQGPEFLTYFQNEAQLDKSGLPSDRFFAERPEGSVSTLKIQRTQQEDSAVYLCASSLIPTSTDMQYFGPGTRLTVL.